The clone carrying this TCR beta chain was counted at least ten times. TCRdb used MiXCR to reprocess the 5' RACE reads, holding one entry per CDR3 protein. The sample contains tens of thousands of distinct CDR3 sequences, approximately 6% of which appear only once. The data were obtained in a study of early T cells in non-severe SARS-CoV-2 infection. The TCR comes from an adult who was a healthcare worker with PCR-confirmed SARS-CoV-2 infection or an uninfected control (not recorded which). Sample: whole blood.

CDR3 nucleotide sequence: TGCAGTGCTAGAGGGAGCGGGGGCACAGATACGCAGTATTTT. Its protein product is CSARGSGGTDTQYF. V gene TRBV20-1 combines with J gene TRBJ2-3; 7 bases are shared with TRBD2. The CDR3 is made up of 14 amino acids. V was pared by 1 base and J by 1 base, with 2 bases of the junction left unmatched. From germline, CDR1 is DFQATT and CDR2 SNEGSKA (reference sequence).